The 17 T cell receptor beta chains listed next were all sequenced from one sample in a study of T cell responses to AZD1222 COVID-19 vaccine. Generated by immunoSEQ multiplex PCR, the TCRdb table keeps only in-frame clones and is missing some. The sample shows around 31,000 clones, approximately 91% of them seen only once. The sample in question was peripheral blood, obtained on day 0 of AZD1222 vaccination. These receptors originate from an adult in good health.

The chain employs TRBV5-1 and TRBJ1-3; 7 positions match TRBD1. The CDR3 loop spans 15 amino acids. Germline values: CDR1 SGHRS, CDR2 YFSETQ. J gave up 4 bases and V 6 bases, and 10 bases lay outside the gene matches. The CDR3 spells CASTPTGRGGNTIYF. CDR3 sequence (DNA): TGCGCCAGCACCCCTACGGGCAGGGGGGGAAACACCATATATTTT.

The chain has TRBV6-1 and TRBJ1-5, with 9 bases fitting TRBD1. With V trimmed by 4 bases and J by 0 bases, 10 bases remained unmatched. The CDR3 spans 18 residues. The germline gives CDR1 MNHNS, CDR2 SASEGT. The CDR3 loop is CASSVRQGVRNSNQPQHF. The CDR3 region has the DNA TGTGCCAGCAGTGTGAGACAGGGGGTAAGAAATAGCAATCAGCCCCAGCATTTT.

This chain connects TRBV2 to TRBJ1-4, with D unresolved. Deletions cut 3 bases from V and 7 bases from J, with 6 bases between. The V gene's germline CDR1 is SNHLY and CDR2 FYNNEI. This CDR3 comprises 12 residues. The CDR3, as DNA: TGTGCCAGCAGTGAGCTGCTTGAAAAACTGTTTTTT. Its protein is CASSELLEKLFF.

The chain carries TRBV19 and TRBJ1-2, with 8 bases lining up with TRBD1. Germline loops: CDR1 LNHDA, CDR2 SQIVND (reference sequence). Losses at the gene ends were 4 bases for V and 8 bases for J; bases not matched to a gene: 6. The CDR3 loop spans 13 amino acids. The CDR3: CASSSEDRAGYTF. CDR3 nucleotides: TGTGCCAGTAGTAGCGAGGACAGGGCGGGCTACACCTTC. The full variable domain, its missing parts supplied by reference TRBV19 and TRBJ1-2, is DGGITQSPKYLFRKEGQNVTLSCEQNLNHDAMYWYRQDPGQGLRLIYYSQIVNDFQKGDIAEGYSVSREKKESFPLTVTSAQKNPTAFYLCASSSEDRAGYTFGSGTRLTVV.

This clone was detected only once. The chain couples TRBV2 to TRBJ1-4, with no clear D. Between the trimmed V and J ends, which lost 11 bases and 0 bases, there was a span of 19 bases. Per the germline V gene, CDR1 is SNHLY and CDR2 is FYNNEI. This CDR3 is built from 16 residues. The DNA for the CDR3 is TGTGCCTTCCTGGCTAGGTTAGGAGCAACTAATGAAAAACTGTTTTTT. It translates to CAFLARLGATNEKLFF.

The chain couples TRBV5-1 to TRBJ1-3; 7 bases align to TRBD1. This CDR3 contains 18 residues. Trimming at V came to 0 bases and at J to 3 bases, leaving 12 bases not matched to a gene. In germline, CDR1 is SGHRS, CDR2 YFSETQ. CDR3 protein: CASSLEGRGFRDGNTIYF. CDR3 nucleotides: TGCGCCAGCAGCTTGGAAGGCAGGGGGTTTAGGGATGGAAACACCATATATTTT.

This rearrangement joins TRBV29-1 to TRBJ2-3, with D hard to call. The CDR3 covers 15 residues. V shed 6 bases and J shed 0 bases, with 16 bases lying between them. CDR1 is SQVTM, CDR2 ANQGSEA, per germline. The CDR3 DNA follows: TGCAGCGTCAAATGGTGGGCCGCTAGCACAGATACGCAGTATTTT. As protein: CSVKWWAASTDTQYF.

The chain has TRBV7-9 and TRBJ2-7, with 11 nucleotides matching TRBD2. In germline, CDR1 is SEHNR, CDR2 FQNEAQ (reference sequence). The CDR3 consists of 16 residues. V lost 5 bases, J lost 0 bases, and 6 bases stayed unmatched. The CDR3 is CASSALAGASSYEQYF. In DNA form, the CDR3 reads TGTGCCAGCAGCGCACTAGCGGGGGCTAGCTCCTACGAGCAGTACTTC. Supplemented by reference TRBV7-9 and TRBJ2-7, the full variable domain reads DTGVSQNPRHKITKRGQNVTFRCDPISEHNRLYWYRQTLGQGPEFLTYFQNEAQLEKSRLLSDRFSAERPKGSFSTLEIQRTEQGDSAMYLCASSALAGASSYEQYFGPGTRLTVT.

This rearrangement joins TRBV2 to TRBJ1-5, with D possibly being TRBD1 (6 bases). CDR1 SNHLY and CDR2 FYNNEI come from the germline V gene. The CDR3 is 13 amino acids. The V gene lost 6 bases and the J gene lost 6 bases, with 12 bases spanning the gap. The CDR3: CASRRGGFQPQHF. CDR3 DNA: TGTGCCAGCAGGAGAGGGGGGTTTCAGCCCCAGCATTTT.

The CDR3 bases are TGCGCCAGCAGCCAAGAGGGACGGAACTATGGCTACACCTTC. Translating it yields CASSQEGRNYGYTF. The chain combines TRBV4-1 with TRBJ1-2, with D maybe TRBD1 (5 bases). The CDR3 sequence is 14 residues long. With 0 bases removed from V and 2 bases from J, the gap between germline ends came to 7 bases. From germline, CDR1 is MGHRA and CDR2 YSYEKL.

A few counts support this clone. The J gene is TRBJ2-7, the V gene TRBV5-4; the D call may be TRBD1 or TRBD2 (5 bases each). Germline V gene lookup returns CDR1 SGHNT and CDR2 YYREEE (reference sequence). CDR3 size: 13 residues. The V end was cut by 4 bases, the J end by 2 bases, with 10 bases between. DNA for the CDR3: TGTGCCAGCAGCCCGGGACCCACCTACGAGCAGTACTTC. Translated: CASSPGPTYEQYF. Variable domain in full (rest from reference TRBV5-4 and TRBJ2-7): ETGVTQSPTHLIKTRGQQVTLRCSSQSGHNTVSWYQQALGQGPQFIFQYYREEENGRGNFPPRFSGLQFPNYSSELNVNALELDDSALYLCASSPGPTYEQYFGPGTRLTVT.

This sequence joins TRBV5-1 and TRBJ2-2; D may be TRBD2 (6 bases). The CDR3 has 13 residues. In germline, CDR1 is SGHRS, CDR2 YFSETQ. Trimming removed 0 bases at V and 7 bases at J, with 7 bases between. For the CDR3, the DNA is TGCGCCAGCAGCTTGGCCGGGGGCGGGGAGCTGTTTTTT. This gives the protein CASSLAGGGELFF.

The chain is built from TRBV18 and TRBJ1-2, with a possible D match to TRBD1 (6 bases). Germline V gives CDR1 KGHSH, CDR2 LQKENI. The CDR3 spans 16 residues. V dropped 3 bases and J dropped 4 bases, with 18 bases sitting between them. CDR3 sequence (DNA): TGTGCCAGCTCACCGGTACCGGGACACACCACCTATGGCTACACCTTC. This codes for CASSPVPGHTTYGYTF.

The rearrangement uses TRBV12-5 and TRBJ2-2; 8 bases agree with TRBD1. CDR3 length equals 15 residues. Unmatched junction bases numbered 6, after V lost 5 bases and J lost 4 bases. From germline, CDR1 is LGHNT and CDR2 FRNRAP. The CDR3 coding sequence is TGTGCTAGTGGTCCCGGACAGGGACCCACCGGGGAGCTGTTTTTT. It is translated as CASGPGQGPTGELFF.

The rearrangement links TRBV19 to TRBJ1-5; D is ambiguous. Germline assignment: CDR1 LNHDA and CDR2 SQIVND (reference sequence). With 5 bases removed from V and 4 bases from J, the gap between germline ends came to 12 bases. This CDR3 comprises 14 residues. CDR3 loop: CASSPLQNNQPQHF. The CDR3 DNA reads TGTGCCAGTAGTCCGCTACAGAATAATCAGCCCCAGCATTTT. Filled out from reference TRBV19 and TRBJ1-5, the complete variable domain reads DGGITQSPKYLFRKEGQNVTLSCEQNLNHDAMYWYRQDPGQGLRLIYYSQIVNDFQKGDIAEGYSVSREKKESFPLTVTSAQKNPTAFYLCASSPLQNNQPQHFGDGTRLSIL.

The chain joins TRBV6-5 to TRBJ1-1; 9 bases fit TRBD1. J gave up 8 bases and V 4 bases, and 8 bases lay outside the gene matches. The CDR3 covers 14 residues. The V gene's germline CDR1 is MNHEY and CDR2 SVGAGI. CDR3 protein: CASSLTGGPTEAFF. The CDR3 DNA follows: TGTGCCAGCAGTTTGACAGGGGGTCCCACGGAAGCTTTCTTT.

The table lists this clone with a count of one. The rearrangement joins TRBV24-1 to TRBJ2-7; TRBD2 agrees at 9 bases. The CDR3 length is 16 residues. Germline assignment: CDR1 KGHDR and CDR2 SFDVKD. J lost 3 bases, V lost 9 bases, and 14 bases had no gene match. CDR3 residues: CATGRGLAGPFYEQYF. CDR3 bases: TGTGCCACCGGTCGTGGCCTAGCGGGGCCCTTCTACGAGCAGTACTTC.